This T cell receptor (beta chain) was recorded in a study of shared clonotypes between healthy human individuals (dated by TCRdb to 2020 to 2021). Broadly, across the study: The cohort included three men and two women between 18 and 49 years of age. To estimate repertoire size and how much clonotype sharing occurs between individuals, the study deeply sequenced the blood TCR repertoires of five healthy adults. For each donor, three plates each were used for CD4 naive and CD4 memory, two plates were used for CD8 naive, and one plate was used for CD8 memory. Between about 0.94 and 8.9 billion PBMCs per donor were obtained by leukapheresis. To increase sequencing depth and limit assay-specific biases, TCR repertoire library preparation and sequencing were carried out by different laboratories using diverse techniques. Broad study findings and their caveats: Based on pairwise subsampling, the degree of clonotype sharing among donors was expected to be affected by sequencing depth. Sharing across a few donors was observed for around 4.8% of naive CD4, less than 4% of naive CD8, 2% to 2.5% of memory CD4, and around 0.4% of memory CD8 clonotypes. Rarefaction of sorted-subset datasets indicated incomplete sequencing despite the large sequencing depth. Only blood was sampled, and tissue TCR repertoires likely differ from those in blood. Compared with non-shared clonotypes, the clonotypes found in all four sorted-subset donors had higher generation probabilities. The small number of donors limited the genetic and exposure-history diversity represented. Naive subsets generally had larger estimated clonotype richness than memory subsets.

The germline V gene (reference sequence) provides CDR1 LNHDA and CDR2 SQIVND. The CDR3 runs 18 residues from the cysteine to the phenylalanine. Kept here is only the CDR3 DNA, which spans 54 bases and is read in frame from base 1. Trimming takes 5 bases off V and 5 bases off J; junction bases not matched to a gene: 14. TCR CDR3 regions were amplified from genomic DNA by multiplex PCR using the deep immunoSEQ assay. For each cell subset, the extracted genomic DNA was distributed evenly across all wells of several immunoSEQ 96-well plates, and each plate served as one replicate. For sorted subsets, 200 ng of genomic DNA, equivalent to around 29,000 T cell genomes, went into each replicate PCR. The purified libraries were quantified using a Qubit 3.0 fluorometer, sized with a Bioanalyzer 2100, and then quantified again using the KAPA Library Quantification kit. Every immunoSEQ 96-well plate was sequenced on a dedicated single-read 150-cycle Illumina NextSeq 550 flow cell. Concerning the study's data processing: Because only junctional sequences without quality scores were contained in the immunoSEQ output, filtering matching that applied to full-length reads could not be performed. To assign V/J genes and CDR3, sequences were annotated using PyIR, a Python wrapper for IgBLAST v1.9, with IMGT germline references. Reads with weak V/J assignments (E-value above 1e-6), missing CDR3, stop codons, out-of-frame junctions, or ambiguous translated residues were removed. V3J clonotypes were defined by identical inferred V gene, J gene, and CDR3 amino acid sequence. Percentage overlap between repertoires was calculated by dividing the number of shared unique clonotypes by the size of the smaller repertoire. Three approaches were used to assess repertoire richness: RTK rarefaction, the Chao1 estimator, and Recon v2.1 estimates of unobserved clonotypes. OLGA was used to compute generation probabilities for all TCRbeta clonotypes that the gDNA method yielded from a handful of donors. Drawn from immuneACCESS, this table holds only the in-frame rearrangements with V and J called that TCRdb kept. Clones are partly lost; checked studies trace under half to an unresolved V gene and leave the rest unexplained. For V, J and clone size, that table is used; D and trimming come from the DNA. The sample table holds approximately 640,000 clones, of which approximately 79% were seen once. Roughly 1.8% of the sample lies in the top ten.

About this clone itself: What antigen it recognizes has not been identified. No qualities accompany the bases; no much larger clone lies one base away.

The donors were healthy, HIV-negative adults who had no recently reported acute infections or vaccinations. Every donor was a Caucasian adult residing in Nashville, Tennessee, USA. CD4+ T cells were enriched by magnetic negative selection, after which naive cells were positively selected on CD45RA and the negative fraction was taken as the memory subset. Blood was obtained by leukapheresis, after which PBMCs were separated by Ficoll-Histopaque density gradient centrifugation and cryopreserved in liquid nitrogen vapor phase. Analytical flow cytometry was used to check the purity and quantity of each magnetically sorted T cell population. Genomic DNA was isolated from each sorted fraction and quantified by UV absorbance on a Nanodrop 2000c.

The chain joins TRBV19 to TRBJ1-5; 11 nucleotides in the junction match TRBD1. The source of this sequence is a woman aged 25-40 years in good health. Specimen: memory CD4+ T cells sorted from blood. The cell subset or site label, read with the paper, signifies: CD45RA-negative fraction. DNA sequence: TGTGCCAGTAGTGCGAAGAGAACCGGGACAGGGGGTTATCAGCCCCAGCATTTT. It codes for CASSAKRTGTGGYQPQHF.